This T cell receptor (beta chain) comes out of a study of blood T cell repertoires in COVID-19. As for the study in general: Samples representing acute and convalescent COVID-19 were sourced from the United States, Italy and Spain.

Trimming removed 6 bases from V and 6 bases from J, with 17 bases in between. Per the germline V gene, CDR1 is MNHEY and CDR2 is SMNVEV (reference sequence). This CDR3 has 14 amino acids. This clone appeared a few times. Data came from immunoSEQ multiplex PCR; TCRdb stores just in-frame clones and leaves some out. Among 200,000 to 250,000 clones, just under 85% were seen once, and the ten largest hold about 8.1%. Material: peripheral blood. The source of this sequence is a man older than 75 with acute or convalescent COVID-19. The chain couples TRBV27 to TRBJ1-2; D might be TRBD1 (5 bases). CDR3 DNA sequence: TGTGCCAGCAGCCCCCGGCAGGGTTGGAATGGCTACACCTTC. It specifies CASSPRQGWNGYTF.